This T cell receptor (beta chain) was captured in a study of blood T cell repertoires in COVID-19. On the study more broadly: Sources were T cells, B-cell-depleted T cells, or PBMCs; the material itself was cDNA or gDNA.

Original processing methods: Amplification from reference gene primers served as the basis for estimated nucleated cell counts. Profiled with immunoSEQ multiplex PCR; TCRdb holds only in-frame clones, not every one. V, J and clone size derive from that table, while D and trimming were established from the DNA sequence. Of fewer than 120,000 clones in the sample, more than 75% were seen once. The sequencing input was peripheral blood. This TCR was sampled from a woman between 45 and 60 years old with acute or convalescent COVID-19.

The CDR3 here is CASSPISGRPNEQYF. Written as DNA, the CDR3 is TGCGCCAGCAGCCCAATTAGCGGGAGGCCCAACGAGCAGTACTTC. The chain recombines TRBV5-1 with TRBJ2-7; TRBD2 agrees at 10 bases. Germline CDR1 is SGHRS and CDR2 is YFSETQ. After removal of 4 bases from V and 5 bases from J, the junction contained 9 bases not matched to a gene. This CDR3 has 15 amino acids.